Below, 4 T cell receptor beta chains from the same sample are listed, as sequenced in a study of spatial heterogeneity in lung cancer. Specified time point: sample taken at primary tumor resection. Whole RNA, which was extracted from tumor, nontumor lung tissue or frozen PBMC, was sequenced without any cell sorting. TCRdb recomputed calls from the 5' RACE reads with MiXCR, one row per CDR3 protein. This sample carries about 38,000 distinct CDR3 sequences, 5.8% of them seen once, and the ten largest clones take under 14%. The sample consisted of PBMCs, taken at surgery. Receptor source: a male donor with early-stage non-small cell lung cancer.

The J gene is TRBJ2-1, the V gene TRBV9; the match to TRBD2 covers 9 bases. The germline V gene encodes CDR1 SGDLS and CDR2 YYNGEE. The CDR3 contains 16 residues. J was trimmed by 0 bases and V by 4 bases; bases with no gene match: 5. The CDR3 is CASSLSGGSSYNEQFF. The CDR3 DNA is TGTGCCAGCAGCCTGAGCGGGGGGTCCTCCTACAATGAGCAGTTCTTC.

The CDR3 nucleotides read TGTGCCAGCAGTCCCCGACAGGGATCCTCCTACGAGCAGTACTTC. Residues: CASSPRQGSSYEQYF. The V gene is TRBV12-3 or TRBV12-4, the J gene TRBJ2-7; 7 bases agree with TRBD1. With V trimmed by 5 bases and J by 0 bases, 7 bases remained unmatched. The CDR3 length is 15 residues.

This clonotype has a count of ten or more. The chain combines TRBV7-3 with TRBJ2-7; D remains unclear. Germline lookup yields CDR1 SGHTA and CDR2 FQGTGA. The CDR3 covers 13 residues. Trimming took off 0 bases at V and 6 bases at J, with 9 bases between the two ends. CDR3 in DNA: TGTGCCAGCAGCTTAACACCGAAAAGCGAGCAGTACTTC. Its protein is CASSLTPKSEQYF.

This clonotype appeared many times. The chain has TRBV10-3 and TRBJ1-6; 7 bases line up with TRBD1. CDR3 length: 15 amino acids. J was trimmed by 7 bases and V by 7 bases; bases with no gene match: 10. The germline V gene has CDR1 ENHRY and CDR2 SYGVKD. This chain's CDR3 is CAINPGTALNSPLHF. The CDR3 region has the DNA TGTGCCATCAATCCGGGGACAGCCCTAAATTCACCCCTCCACTTT.